The 5 T cell receptor beta chains listed next were all sequenced from one sample in a study of T cell responses to AZD1222 COVID-19 vaccine. Clones were sequenced by immunoSEQ multiplex PCR, and TCRdb holds only the in-frame ones, with some missing. Of 200,000 to 250,000 clones in the sample, around 94% are singletons; the top ten hold 1.7%. The material was peripheral blood, obtained 28 days after the second dose of the MenACWY control vaccine. These receptors were taken from an adult who received the MenACWY meningococcal vaccine as a control.

Regarding this clone: Other nucleotide sequences in the sample specify the same CDR3. The chain recombines TRBV5-5 with TRBJ1-1; D call uncertain. CDR1 SGHKS and CDR2 YYEKEE come from the germline V gene (reference sequence). The ends were cut back, 0 bases at V and 1 base at J, with 7 bases in the middle. The CDR3 consists of 14 residues. The CDR3 coding sequence is TGTGCCAGCAGCTTGGCCCCGGCGAACACTGAAGCTTTCTTT. Protein: CASSLAPANTEAFF.

The chain recombines TRBV4-3 with TRBJ2-2, with a weak D call TRBD2 (6 bases). Germline V gives CDR1 LGHNA, CDR2 YSLEER. This CDR3 region has 17 residues. Trimming left V 0 bases short and J 0 bases short, with 11 bases between. Here the CDR3 reads CASSQDSGATNTGELFF. The CDR3 nucleotides are TGCGCCAGCAGCCAAGATTCGGGAGCGACGAACACCGGGGAGCTGTTTTTT.

Here the CDR3 reads CSARQGASYEQYF. In DNA form, the CDR3 reads TGCAGCGCCCGACAGGGGGCCTCCTACGAGCAGTACTTC. This rearrangement joins TRBV29-1 to TRBJ2-7, with TRBD1 matching 10 bases. There are 13 residues in the CDR3. CDR1 is SQVTM and CDR2 is ANQGSEA in the germline V gene. V lost 7 bases to trimming and J lost 0 bases; unmatched junction nucleotides: 3.

The V and J genes are TRBV30 and TRBJ1-2; 8 positions agree with TRBD1. The CDR3 length is 14 residues. Germline V CDR1 and CDR2: GTSNPN, SVGIG (reference sequence). Trimming removed 4 bases from V and 2 bases from J; junction bases left unmatched: 6. This CDR3 reads CAWTGTGDNYGYTF. In DNA, the CDR3 is TGTGCCTGGACCGGGACAGGCGACAACTATGGCTACACCTTC.

This rearrangement joins TRBV3-1 (or the pseudogene TRBV3-2) to TRBJ2-5, with a possible D match to TRBD2 (6 bases). The CDR3 has 14 residues. The germline V gene encodes CDR1 LGHDT and CDR2 YNNKEL (reference sequence). V lost 6 bases, J lost 1 base, and 12 bases lay in between. The chain's CDR3 is CASRLREFQETQYF. The CDR3 coding sequence is TGTGCCAGCAGACTCCGGGAGTTCCAAGAGACCCAGTACTTC.